This T cell receptor beta chain was documented in a study of blood T cell repertoires in COVID-19. TCRdb keeps only in-frame clones here, not all; method: immunoSEQ multiplex PCR. The profile shows approximately 300,000 clones, about 80% of them singletons. The receptor comes from a person between 65 and 80 years old with COVID-19, enrolled during active disease. Sequenced material: peripheral blood.

CDR3 amino acids: CASSSAGTVNQPQHF. The CDR3 DNA reads TGTGCCAGCAGCTCCGCCGGGACAGTAAATCAGCCCCAGCATTTT. The chain links TRBV7-2 to TRBJ1-5; 7 nucleotides line up with TRBD1. Germline V gives CDR1 SGHTA, CDR2 FQGNSA. J lost 4 bases, V lost 4 bases, and 7 bases had no gene match. The CDR3 spans 15 residues.